These 16 T cell receptor beta chains were all obtained from the same sample, sequenced in a study of blood T cells in healthy people across ages. Primers used in a second PCR of roughly 7 to 11 cycles were a sample-barcoded 5' primer and a J-beta primer mix. TCRdb used MiXCR to reprocess the 5' RACE reads, holding one entry per CDR3 protein. This table has roughly 1.5 million distinct CDR3 sequences, approximately 39% appearing once. The sequencing input was blood. These receptors originate from a woman between 18 and 29 years old in good health.

A few counts support this clonotype. The chain combines TRBV29-1 with TRBJ2-7; perhaps TRBD2 as D (6 bases). The CDR3 has 13 residues. The germline V and J ends were trimmed by 6 bases and 7 bases, with 19 bases remaining between them. Germline V gene sequence: CDR1 SQVTM, CDR2 ANQGSEA. The DNA of the CDR3 is TGCAGCGTACCGGGGGATGACTCCCGGGAGCAGTACTTC. It translates to CSVPGDDSREQYF.

With regard to this clonotype: One junction end does not reproduce the germline sequence, and a read error may be involved. CDR3 residues: CTSSQGGFYGYTF. The CDR3 nucleotides read TGTACCAGCAGCCAAGGAGGGTTCTATGGCTACACCTTC. The rearrangement joins TRBV7-9 to TRBJ1-2; no firm D call. The CDR3 length is 13 residues. CDR1 SEHNR and CDR2 FQNEAQ come from the germline V gene (reference sequence). Full variable domain (missing parts from reference TRBV7-9 and TRBJ1-2): DTGVSQNPRHKITKRGQNVTFRCDPISEHNRLYWYRQTLGQGPEFLTYFQNEAQLEKSRLLSDRFSAERPKGSFSTLEIQRTEQGDSAMYLCTSSQGGFYGYTFGSGTRLTVV.

This chain joins TRBV12-5 and TRBJ2-4; D might be TRBD1 (7 bases). V dropped 2 bases and J dropped 6 bases, with 23 bases sitting between them. Germline V gene sequence: CDR1 LGHNT, CDR2 FRNRAP. The CDR3 contains 18 residues. CDR3 in amino acids: CASGLTRQAGGLGNIQYF. CDR3 in DNA: TGTGCTAGTGGTTTGACAAGACAGGCAGGGGGGTTAGGAAACATTCAGTACTTC.

This sequence joins TRBV6-2 or TRBV6-3 and TRBJ2-5; TRBD1 is a possible D gene (5 bases). The CDR3 is 14 residues long. V lost 3 bases and J 1 base, leaving 9 bases between the germline ends. The germline V gene encodes CDR1 MNHEY and CDR2 SVGEGT. In DNA, the CDR3 is TGTGCCAGCAGTTATGGGGCAGCCCAAGAGACCCAGTACTTC. Its translation is CASSYGAAQETQYF.

The CDR3 DNA follows: TGTGCCAGCTCACCTTTTCTGGGGGAGCCCCGCGATGAGCAGTTCTTC. Its translation: CASSPFLGEPRDEQFF. V is TRBV18 and J is TRBJ2-1, with D perhaps given as TRBD1 or TRBD2 (5 bases each). Per the germline V gene, CDR1 is KGHSH and CDR2 is LQKENI. V lost 3 bases to trimming and J lost 8 bases, with 20 bases between them. This CDR3 contains 16 residues.

In its sample, this clonotype was seen once. V usage is TRBV20-1 and J usage is TRBJ2-7, with a tentative D call TRBD2 (6 bases). The ends were cut back, 6 bases at V and 0 bases at J, with 18 bases in the middle. In germline, CDR1 is DFQATT, CDR2 SNEGSKA (reference sequence). The CDR3 extends over 15 amino acids. CDR3 protein: CSATERASGSYEQYF. In nucleotides, the CDR3 is TGCAGTGCGACCGAGCGGGCCAGCGGCTCCTACGAGCAGTACTTC.

This sequence joins TRBV25-1 and TRBJ2-5; D ambiguous. The CDR3 contains 15 residues. The V and J ends lost 5 bases and 3 bases respectively, with 16 bases between them. Per the germline V gene, CDR1 is MGHDK and CDR2 is SYGVNS. The CDR3 sequence: CASSSSAQVEETQYF. Written as DNA, the CDR3 is TGTGCCAGCAGTTCCTCGGCCCAGGTTGAAGAGACCCAGTACTTC.

This CDR3 is CASSYGTGISGNTIYF. The CDR3 region has the DNA TGTGCCAGCAGCTACGGGACAGGGATCTCTGGAAACACCATATATTTT. The chain employs TRBV11-2 and TRBJ1-3; 9 nucleotides line up with TRBD1. The CDR3 has 16 amino acids. CDR1 SGHAT and CDR2 FQNNGV come from the germline V gene. The V gene end was trimmed by 4 bases and the J gene end by 0 bases; junction bases not matched to a gene: 4.

The sample holds a few counts of this clonotype. The genes are TRBV7-9 and TRBJ2-1, with a weak D call TRBD2 (6 bases). The germline V and J ends were trimmed by 5 bases and 1 base, with 15 bases remaining between them. The CDR3 has 16 amino acids. Germline loops: CDR1 SEHNR, CDR2 FQNEAQ (reference sequence). In DNA form, the CDR3 reads TGTGCCAGCAGCCGGCTCCGGAGGGATTCCTACAATGAGCAGTTCTTC. Residues: CASSRLRRDSYNEQFF.

This rearrangement joins TRBV4-1 to TRBJ1-5; TRBD1 aligns across 8 bases. The CDR3 contains 16 residues. Losses at the gene ends were 2 bases for V and 2 bases for J; bases not matched to a gene: 5. In germline, CDR1 is MGHRA, CDR2 YSYEKL. The CDR3 DNA reads TGCGCCAGCAGCCAACCCGACAGGGGAGGCAATCAGCCCCAGCATTTT. It codes for CASSQPDRGGNQPQHF.

J is TRBJ1-2 and V is TRBV4-1; TRBD1 agrees at 10 bases. Trimming took 0 bases from V and 2 from J; bases not matched to a gene: 3. The length of the CDR3 is 16 residues. In germline, CDR1 is MGHRA, CDR2 YSYEKL. This CDR3 reads CASSQEGDRGNYGYTF. In DNA form, the CDR3 reads TGCGCCAGCAGCCAAGAGGGGGACAGGGGAAACTATGGCTACACCTTC.

This clonotype was found a few times. The rearrangement uses TRBV6-1 and TRBJ1-2; 11 bases are a match to TRBD1. CDR3 length: 14 residues. Germline-derived CDR1 and CDR2 are MNHNS and SASEGT. Trimming at V came to 7 bases and at J to 3 bases, leaving 4 bases not matched to a gene. CDR3: CASIGTGGHYGYTF. In DNA form, the CDR3 reads TGTGCCAGCATTGGGACAGGGGGTCACTATGGCTACACCTTC.

This clonotype was found a few times. This chain links TRBV28 with TRBJ2-7, with a tentative D call TRBD2 (6 bases). Between the trimmed V and J ends, which lost 6 bases and 1 base, there was a span of 10 bases. CDR3 size: 13 residues. Per the germline V gene, CDR1 is MDHEN and CDR2 is SYDVKM. In DNA, the CDR3 is TGTGCCAGCAGGGGGACTTCATCCTACGAGCAGTACTTC. Protein: CASRGTSSYEQYF. The full variable domain, in which reference TRBV28 and TRBJ2-7 provide the parts outside the CDR3, is DVKVTQSSRYLVKRTGEKVFLECVQDMDHENMFWYRQDPGLGLRLIYFSYDVKMKEKGDIPEGYSVSREKKERFSLILESASTNQTSMYLCASRGTSSYEQYFGPGTRLTVT.

The chain recombines TRBV29-1 with TRBJ2-2; D unclear. V lost 6 bases, J lost 5 bases, and 10 bases lay in between. Looked up from germline, CDR1 is SQVTM and CDR2 is ANQGSEA. This CDR3 contains 12 residues. CDR3 region: CSVPALTGELFF. In nucleotides, the CDR3 is TGCAGCGTCCCAGCCCTAACCGGGGAGCTGTTTTTT.

The chain is built from TRBV20-1 and TRBJ1-2, with a tentative D call TRBD1 (6 bases). This CDR3 comprises 11 residues. CDR1 is DFQATT and CDR2 is SNEGSKA in the germline V gene (reference sequence). The CDR3 here is CSGTGLYGYTF. In DNA, the CDR3 is TGCAGCGGTACAGGGCTCTATGGCTACACCTTC.

This clonotype showed up just a few times. The V gene is TRBV12-3 or TRBV12-4, the J gene TRBJ1-4; TRBD1 matches 8 bases. The CDR3 has 16 residues. With 5 bases clipped from V and 6 bases from J, the junction kept 11 bases outside the gene matches. CDR3 sequence (DNA): TGTGCCAGCAGTCTCCGGGACAGGCGTTGGGATGAAAAACTGTTTTTT. It is translated as CASSLRDRRWDEKLFF.